The 25 T cell receptor beta chains below all came from one sample that was sequenced in a study of cytomegalovirus exposure and HLA in healthy donors. The data were produced by immunoSEQ multiplex PCR, yet TCRdb's version contains in-frame clones alone and is incomplete. This sample has some 54,000 clones, with roughly 90% found just once. The sequenced sample was PBMCs. These receptors were collected from a man between 18 and 29 years old in good health and CMV-seronegative.

The chain uses TRBV30 and TRBJ2-5; maybe TRBD2 (7 bases). Germline V gene sequence: CDR1 GTSNPN, CDR2 SVGIG (reference sequence). With 5 bases removed from V and 1 base from J, the gap between germline ends came to 11 bases. CDR3 length: 13 amino acids. CDR3 sequence (DNA): TGTGCCTGGGAGGGGGGGCTCCAAGAGACCCAGTACTTC. Translation gives CAWEGGLQETQYF.

The chain employs TRBV7-9 and TRBJ2-5, with D maybe TRBD2 (6 bases). This CDR3 spans 17 amino acids. Germline CDR1 and CDR2: SEHNR and FQNEAQ (reference sequence). The V gene lost 3 bases and the J gene lost 0 bases, with 17 bases spanning the gap. CDR3 loop: CASSLKGLGLYQETQYF. For the CDR3, the DNA is TGTGCCAGCAGCTTGAAGGGTCTGGGACTTTACCAAGAGACCCAGTACTTC.

The chain carries TRBV5-4 and TRBJ1-2; D may be TRBD1 (5 bases). The CDR3 contains 13 residues. V lost 4 bases and J lost 5, with 12 bases in between. Per the germline V gene, CDR1 is SGHNT and CDR2 is YYREEE (reference sequence). In DNA, the CDR3 is TGTGCCAGCAGCCCGGGGGGGGTGTATGGCTACACCTTC. This codes for CASSPGGVYGYTF.

The CDR3 DNA reads TGTGCCAGCAGCTTGAGCGCGACCCCCGAGCAGTACTTC. It is translated as CASSLSATPEQYF. The V call is TRBV5-4, the J call TRBJ2-7; no firm D call. Germline lookup yields CDR1 SGHNT and CDR2 YYREEE (reference sequence). Trimming stripped 1 base from V and 6 bases from J, with 11 bases between. The CDR3 loop spans 13 amino acids.

This chain joins TRBV2 and TRBJ2-3; 7 bases fit TRBD2. Germline assignment: CDR1 SNHLY and CDR2 FYNNEI. The V and J ends lost 7 bases and 6 bases, in that order; junction bases with no gene match: 13. The CDR3 has 15 amino acids. CDR3 bases: TGTGCCAGCACAAGTGTGGCGGGAGTGAGGGATACGCAGTATTTT. It specifies CASTSVAGVRDTQYF.

The V gene is TRBV28, the J gene TRBJ2-7; TRBD2 matches 9 bases. Per the germline V gene, CDR1 is MDHEN and CDR2 is SYDVKM. V gave up 2 bases and J gave up 2 bases; unmatched junction bases: 1. The CDR3 sequence is 14 residues long. Here the CDR3 reads CASSLAGGPYEQYF. For the CDR3, the DNA is TGTGCCAGCAGTTTAGCGGGAGGGCCCTACGAGCAGTACTTC.

V and J are TRBV5-4 and TRBJ2-3; D might be TRBD1 (7 bases). The V gene lost 6 bases and the J gene lost 1 base, with 12 bases spanning the gap. CDR1 and CDR2 from the germline V gene are SGHNT and YYREEE (reference sequence). This CDR3 comprises 14 residues. The CDR3, as DNA: TGTGCCAGCACTTCCAGGGGGGGCACAGATACGCAGTATTTT. Protein sequence: CASTSRGGTDTQYF.

This chain uses TRBV6-5 with TRBJ1-2; 7 bases line up with TRBD1. Germline CDR1 and CDR2: MNHEY and SVGAGI. V lost 7 bases, J lost 7 bases, and 9 bases stayed unmatched. There are 13 residues in the CDR3. The CDR3 DNA follows: TGTGCCAGCAAGATGACAGGGTCTGGTGGCTACACCTTC. It specifies CASKMTGSGGYTF.

The rearrangement links TRBV29-1 to TRBJ1-2; 8 nucleotides match TRBD1. The V and J ends lost 6 bases and 0 bases, in that order; junction bases with no gene match: 9. The CDR3 sequence is 15 residues long. Germline V CDR1 and CDR2: SQVTM, ANQGSEA. As DNA, the CDR3 is TGCAGCGTCCATAGCCGGGGACAGGCTAACTATGGCTACACCTTC. This codes for CSVHSRGQANYGYTF.

The chain has TRBV2 and TRBJ2-7; D ambiguous. CDR1 and CDR2 from the germline V gene are SNHLY and FYNNEI. The ends were cut back, 8 bases at V and 1 base at J, with 12 bases in the middle. The CDR3 runs 13 residues. CDR3 amino acids: CASRGTESYEQYF. The DNA for the CDR3 is TGTGCCAGCCGAGGTACGGAATCCTACGAGCAGTACTTC.

The V gene is TRBV6-5, the J gene TRBJ2-7, with a tentative D call TRBD1 (5 bases). V lost 5 bases and J 9 bases, leaving 11 bases between the germline ends. Germline V CDR1 and CDR2: MNHEY, SVGAGI. The CDR3 runs 11 residues. The chain's CDR3 is CASSQGEMQYF. In DNA, the CDR3 is TGTGCCAGCAGTCAAGGGGAAATGCAGTACTTC.

This sequence joins TRBV18 and TRBJ2-1; the D gene is possibly TRBD1 (5 bases). CDR3 length: 13 amino acids. Germline V CDR1 and CDR2: KGHSH, LQKENI. V lost 0 bases and J 14 bases, leaving 14 bases between the germline ends. The CDR3 region has the DNA TGTGCCAGCTCACCACCTCTGGGGCTTCAGGAGTTCTTC. Its translation is CASSPPLGLQEFF. Filled out from reference TRBV18 and TRBJ2-1, the complete variable domain reads NAGVMQNPRHLVRRRGQEARLRCSPMKGHSHVYWYRQLPEEGLKFMVYLQKENIIDESGMPKERFSAEFPKEGPSILRIQQVVRGDSAAYFCASSPPLGLQEFFGPGTRLTVL.

The chain combines TRBV30 with TRBJ2-5; D is perhaps TRBD2 (6 bases). Germline lookup yields CDR1 GTSNPN and CDR2 SVGIG (reference sequence). Trimming shortened V by 0 bases and J by 4 bases, and 12 bases separated the two germline ends. The CDR3 extends over 14 amino acids. The CDR3 region has the DNA TGTGCCTGGAGTGTACTTAGCGGAGGAGAGACCCAGTACTTC. Its translation: CAWSVLSGGETQYF.

V gene TRBV5-1 combines with J gene TRBJ2-7; D not resolved. V was clipped by 0 bases and J by 0 bases, with 10 bases between them. There are 15 residues in the CDR3. Germline loops: CDR1 SGHRS, CDR2 YFSETQ. CDR3 in amino acids: CASSLDPSSSYEQYF. The CDR3 region has the DNA TGCGCCAGCAGCTTGGATCCAAGTAGCTCCTACGAGCAGTACTTC.

J is TRBJ1-4 and V is TRBV27; perhaps TRBD1 as D (6 bases). Germline lookup yields CDR1 MNHEY and CDR2 SMNVEV (reference sequence). Deletions cut 5 bases from V and 5 bases from J, with 18 bases between. This CDR3 has 16 residues. CDR3 nucleotides: TGTGCCAGCAGTCCGCTTTCGACAGGCATAAATGAAAAACTGTTTTTT. It is translated as CASSPLSTGINEKLFF.

This sequence joins TRBV11-2 and TRBJ1-1; D gene ambiguous. The germline V gene has CDR1 SGHAT and CDR2 FQNNGV. The V gene lost 5 bases and the J gene lost 3 bases, with 16 bases spanning the gap. CDR3 length: 15 residues. CDR3 residues: CASSTRASSDTEAFF. In DNA form, the CDR3 reads TGTGCCAGCAGCACGAGGGCCTCGTCGGACACTGAAGCTTTCTTT.

The chain combines TRBV5-1 with TRBJ2-3, with 8 nucleotides matching TRBD1. Germline CDR1 SGHRS, CDR2 YFSETQ. The CDR3 is made up of 14 amino acids. Trimming removed 4 bases from V and 4 bases from J; junction bases left unmatched: 5. In DNA, the CDR3 is TGCGCCAGCAGCGTAACAGGGGGATCAGATACGCAGTATTTT. Translated: CASSVTGGSDTQYF.

The chain combines TRBV2 with TRBJ2-1, with D maybe TRBD1 (6 bases). V lost 5 bases, J lost 6 bases, and 17 bases lay in between. This CDR3 contains 15 residues. Per germline, CDR1 SNHLY and CDR2 FYNNEI. The CDR3 here is CASSLEGVQANEQFF. In DNA, the CDR3 is TGTGCCAGCAGTCTCGAGGGGGTACAGGCCAATGAGCAGTTCTTC.

The V gene is TRBV27, the J gene TRBJ1-1, with TRBD1 identical over 8 bases. CDR1 is MNHEY, CDR2 SMNVEV, per germline (reference sequence). The CDR3 consists of 13 residues. Losses at the gene ends were 5 bases for V and 11 bases for J; bases not matched to a gene: 10. The CDR3 bases are TGTGCCAGCAGTCTCTCAGGACAGGGTACGGCTTTCTTT. It encodes CASSLSGQGTAFF.

The chain uses TRBV5-8 and TRBJ1-1; D perhaps matches TRBD1 (6 bases). This CDR3 has 19 amino acids. CDR1 and CDR2 (germline): SGHTS, YDEGEE. V lost 4 bases, J lost 2 bases, and 27 bases lay in between. CDR3 sequence: CASSPRRNRDTFFNTEAFF. Here the CDR3 DNA reads TGTGCCAGCAGCCCCCGCCGTAACCGGGACACCTTCTTTAACACTGAAGCTTTCTTT. Looking up the rest from reference TRBV5-8 and TRBJ1-1 gives the full variable domain: EAGVTQSPTHLIKTRGQQATLRCSPISGHTSVYWYQQALGLGLQFLLWYDEGEERNRGNFPPRFSGRQFPNYSSELNVNALELEDSALYLCASSPRRNRDTFFNTEAFFGQGTRLTVV.

This clone was counted a single time. The J gene is TRBJ2-7, the V gene TRBV6-6; D is perhaps TRBD1 (6 bases). This CDR3 comprises 15 residues. V gave up 3 bases and J gave up 2 bases, with 14 bases separating them. The germline gives CDR1 MNHNY, CDR2 SVGAGI (reference sequence). For the CDR3, the DNA is TGTGCCAGCAGTTATCGTCAGGGGAAGACCTACGAGCAGTACTTC. As protein: CASSYRQGKTYEQYF.

In nucleotides, the CDR3 is TGTGCCAGTAGTATGGGGTACGACCAAATACAGGGTGAGCAGTTCTTC. Translation: CASSMGYDQIQGEQFF. The chain uses TRBV19 and TRBJ2-1; D perhaps matches TRBD1 (6 bases). The CDR3 totals 16 residues. Per germline, CDR1 LNHDA and CDR2 SQIVND (reference sequence). Trimming pared 3 bases from V and 9 bases from J, leaving 21 bases between.

The J gene is TRBJ2-1, the V gene TRBV13, with 8 bases that match TRBD2. CDR3 length: 19 amino acids. Trimming removed 2 bases from V and 1 base from J; junction bases left unmatched: 13. Germline V CDR1 and CDR2: PRHDT, FYEKMQ (reference sequence). For the CDR3, the DNA is TGTGCCAGCAGCTTACGAGCGGGAGCGCTAATGAGGTCCTACAATGAGCAGTTCTTC. Protein sequence: CASSLRAGALMRSYNEQFF.

The chain couples TRBV5-6 to TRBJ2-2; the D gene is possibly TRBD1 (5 bases). V dropped 2 bases and J dropped 0 bases, with 11 bases sitting between them. The germline CDR1 and CDR2 sequences are SGHDT and YYEEEE. CDR3 length equals 16 residues. The chain's CDR3 is CASSLRGDANTGELFF. DNA of the CDR3: TGTGCCAGCAGCTTAAGGGGCGACGCGAACACCGGGGAGCTGTTTTTT.

The chain couples TRBV29-1 to TRBJ2-3; possible D gene TRBD2, 5 bases. This CDR3 contains 11 residues. Between the trimmed V and J ends, which lost 7 bases and 5 bases, there was a span of 10 bases. Germline assignment: CDR1 SQVTM and CDR2 ANQGSEA. The CDR3 is CSGGSRDTQYF. CDR3 nucleotides: TGCAGCGGAGGGTCTCGAGATACGCAGTATTTT.